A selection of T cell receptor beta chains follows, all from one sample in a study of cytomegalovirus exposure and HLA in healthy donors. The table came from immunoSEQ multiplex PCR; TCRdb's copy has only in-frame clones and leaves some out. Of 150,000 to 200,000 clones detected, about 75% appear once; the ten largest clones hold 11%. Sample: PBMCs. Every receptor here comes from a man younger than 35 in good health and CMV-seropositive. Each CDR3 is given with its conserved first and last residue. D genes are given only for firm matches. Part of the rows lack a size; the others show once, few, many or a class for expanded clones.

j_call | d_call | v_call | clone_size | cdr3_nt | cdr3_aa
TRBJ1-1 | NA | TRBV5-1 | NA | TGCGCCAGCAGCCGAACATCCACCAGGGGCCCGGACACTGAAGCTTTCTTT | CASSRTSTRGPDTEAFF
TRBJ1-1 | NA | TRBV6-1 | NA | TGTGCCAGCAGTGAAGCGCTGAGGGGGGGGGCTTTCTTT | CASSEALRGGAFF
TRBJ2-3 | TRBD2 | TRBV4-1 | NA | TGCGCCAGCAGCGTAGCTAGCGGTCAATTGGATACGCAGTATTTT | CASSVASGQLDTQYF
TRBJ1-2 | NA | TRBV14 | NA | TGTGCCAGCAGCCATCTAGTTAACTATGGCTACACCTTC | CASSHLVNYGYTF
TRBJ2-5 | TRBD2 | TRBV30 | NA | TGTGCCTGGAGTGTCCCAGCGGGAGGTACCTTGACCCAGTACTTC | CAWSVPAGGTLTQYF
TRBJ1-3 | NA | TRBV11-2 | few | TGTGCCAGCAGATACATAGGGAGCTCTGGAAACACCATATATTTT | CASRYIGSSGNTIYF
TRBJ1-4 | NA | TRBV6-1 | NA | TGTGCCAGCAGGGGCCGAGTAAACAATGAAAAACTGTTTTTT | CASRGRVNNEKLFF
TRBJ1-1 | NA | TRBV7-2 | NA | TGTGCCAGCAGCTTAGGACAGAACACTGAAGCTTTCTTT | CASSLGQNTEAFF
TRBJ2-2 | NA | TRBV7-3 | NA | TGTGCCAGCAGCTTAGGGCAGAACACCGGGGAGCTGTTTTTT | CASSLGQNTGELFF
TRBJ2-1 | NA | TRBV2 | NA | TGTGCCAGCAGTCGGGAGAGCTCCTACAATGAGCAGTTCTTC | CASSRESSYNEQFF
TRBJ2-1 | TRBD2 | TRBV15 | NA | TGTGCCACCAGCCCGGGACGCGGGAGCTACAATGAGCAGTTCTTC | CATSPGRGSYNEQFF
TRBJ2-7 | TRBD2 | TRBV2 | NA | TGTGCCAGCAGTGGGCTAGCGGGATTCTACGAGCAGTACTTC | CASSGLAGFYEQYF
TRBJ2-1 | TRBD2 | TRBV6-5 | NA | TGTGCCAGCAGAAGACTAGCGGGAGACAATGAGCAGTTCTTC | CASRRLAGDNEQFF
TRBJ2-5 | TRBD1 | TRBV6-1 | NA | TGTGCCGGTGGGACAGATCACCAAGAGACCCAGTACTTC | CAGGTDHQETQYF
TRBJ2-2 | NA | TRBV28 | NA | TGTGCCAGCAGCAAAGGACAGTTAGCCGGGGAGCTGTTTTTT | CASSKGQLAGELFF
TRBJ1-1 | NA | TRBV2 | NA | TGTGCCAGCAGGGGAGACATGAACACTGAAGCTTTCTTT | CASRGDMNTEAFF
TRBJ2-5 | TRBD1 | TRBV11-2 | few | TGTGCCAGCAGCCCGGACAGGGGTGCCACAGAGACCCAGTACTTC | CASSPDRGATETQYF
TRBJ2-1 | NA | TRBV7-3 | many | TGTGCCAGCAGCCCAAGCGGAAACTACAATGAGCAGTTCTTC | CASSPSGNYNEQFF
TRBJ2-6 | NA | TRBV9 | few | TGTGCCAGCAGCCGAGACTCTGGGGCCAACGTCCTGACTTTC | CASSRDSGANVLTF
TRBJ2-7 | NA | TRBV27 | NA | TGTGCCAGCAGTTTGTCGGAGAAAATGAAGCAGTACTTC | CASSLSEKMKQYF
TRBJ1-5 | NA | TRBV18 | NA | TGTGCCAGCTCACCGGCTTTTAGAGGGAATTCGGCTCAGCCCCAGCATTTT | CASSPAFRGNSAQPQHF
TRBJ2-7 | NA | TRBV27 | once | TGTGCCAGCAGTCCCCGCCCGGGCAGGACTGGCGAGCAGTACTTC | CASSPRPGRTGEQYF
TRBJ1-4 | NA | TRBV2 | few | TGTGCCAGCAGTGAGGGACATAGCGATGAAAAACTGTTTTTT | CASSEGHSDEKLFF
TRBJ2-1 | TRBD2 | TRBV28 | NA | TGTGCCAGCAGTTTAGACGGGAGGGCTCACTATGAGCAGTTCTTC | CASSLDGRAHYEQFF
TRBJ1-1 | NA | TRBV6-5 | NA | TGTGCCAGCAGTCCACTCCCCATGAACACTGAAGCTTTCTTT | CASSPLPMNTEAFF
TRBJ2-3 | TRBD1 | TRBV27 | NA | TGTGCCAGCAGTTCGGCGGACAGGGAAACGCAGTATTTT | CASSSADRETQYF
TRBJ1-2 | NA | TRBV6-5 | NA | TGTGCCAGCAGTTACGGCGGAGTCTATGGCTACACCTTC | CASSYGGVYGYTF
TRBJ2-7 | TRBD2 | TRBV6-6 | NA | TGTGCCAGCAGTTCTAGCGGCTACGAGCAGTACTTC | CASSSSGYEQYF
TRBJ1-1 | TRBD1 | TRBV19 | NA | TGTGCCAGTAGTATAGATCAAGGGACAGTGAACACTGAAGCTTTCTTT | CASSIDQGTVNTEAFF